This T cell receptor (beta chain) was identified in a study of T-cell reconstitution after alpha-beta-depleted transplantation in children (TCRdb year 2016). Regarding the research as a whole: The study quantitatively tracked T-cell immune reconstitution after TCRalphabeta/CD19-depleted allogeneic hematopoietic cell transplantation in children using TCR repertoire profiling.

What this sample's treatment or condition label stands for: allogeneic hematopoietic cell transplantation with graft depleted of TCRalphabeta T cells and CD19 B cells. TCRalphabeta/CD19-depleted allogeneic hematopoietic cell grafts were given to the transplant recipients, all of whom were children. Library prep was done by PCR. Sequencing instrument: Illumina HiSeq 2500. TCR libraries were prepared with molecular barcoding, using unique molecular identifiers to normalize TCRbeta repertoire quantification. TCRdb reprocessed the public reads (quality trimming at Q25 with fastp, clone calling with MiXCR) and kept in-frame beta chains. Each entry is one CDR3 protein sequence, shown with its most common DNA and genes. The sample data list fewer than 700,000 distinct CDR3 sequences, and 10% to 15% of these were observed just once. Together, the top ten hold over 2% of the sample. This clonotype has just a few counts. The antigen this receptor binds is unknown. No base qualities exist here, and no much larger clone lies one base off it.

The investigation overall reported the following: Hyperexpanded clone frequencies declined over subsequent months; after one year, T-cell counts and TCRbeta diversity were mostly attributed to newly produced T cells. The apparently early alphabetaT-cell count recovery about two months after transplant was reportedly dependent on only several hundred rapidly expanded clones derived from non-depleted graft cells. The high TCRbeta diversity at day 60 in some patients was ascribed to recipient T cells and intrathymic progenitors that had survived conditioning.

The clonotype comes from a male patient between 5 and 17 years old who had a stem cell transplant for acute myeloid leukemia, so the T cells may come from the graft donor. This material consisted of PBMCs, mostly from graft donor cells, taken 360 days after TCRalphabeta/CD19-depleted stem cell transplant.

The CDR3 region has the sequence CASSLLAGGPVSDTQYF. The DNA sequence is TGTGCCAGCAGTTTATTAGCGGGAGGGCCGGTGTCAGATACGCAGTATTTT. The rearrangement joined TRBV28 to TRBJ2-3; 11 bases in the junction line up with TRBD2. The CDR3 starts with the cysteine, ends with the phenylalanine, and has 17 residues. Of the read, only the CDR3 DNA is kept; its 51 bases are in frame from base 1. In the germline V gene, CDR1 corresponds to MDHEN and CDR2 to SYDVKM. Relative to germline, V is missing 1 base and J is missing 4 bases, with 7 bases of the junction outside any gene match.